This TCR beta chain was obtained from a study of blood T cell repertoires in COVID-19. Study information: Acute-phase and convalescent COVID-19 samples originated in the United States, Italy and Spain. Sources were T cells, B-cell-depleted T cells, or PBMCs; the material itself was cDNA or gDNA.

Profiling relied on immunoSEQ multiplex PCR, and the TCRdb table lists in-frame clones only, not all of them. The sample consists of about 160,000 clones, more than 70% of them appearing once. V dropped 5 bases and J dropped 7; count of bases not matched to a gene: 4. This CDR3 has 15 residues. In germline, CDR1 is SGHTA, CDR2 FQGNSA. The chain has TRBV7-2 and TRBJ2-1; 14 bases fit TRBD2. The source material was PBMCs or T cells enriched from blood (not recorded which). The source is a man in his forties or fifties who had recovered from COVID-19. As DNA, the CDR3 is TGTGCCAGCAGCCTTCGGACTAGCGGGGGGAATGAGCAGTTCTTC. It specifies CASSLRTSGGNEQFF. Full variable domain (remainder filled in from reference TRBV7-2 and TRBJ2-1): GAGVSQSPSNKVTEKGKDVELRCDPISGHTALYWYRQSLGQGLEFLIYFQGNSAPDKSGLPSDRFSAERTGGSVSTLTIQRTQQEDSAVYLCASSLRTSGGNEQFFGPGTRLTVL.